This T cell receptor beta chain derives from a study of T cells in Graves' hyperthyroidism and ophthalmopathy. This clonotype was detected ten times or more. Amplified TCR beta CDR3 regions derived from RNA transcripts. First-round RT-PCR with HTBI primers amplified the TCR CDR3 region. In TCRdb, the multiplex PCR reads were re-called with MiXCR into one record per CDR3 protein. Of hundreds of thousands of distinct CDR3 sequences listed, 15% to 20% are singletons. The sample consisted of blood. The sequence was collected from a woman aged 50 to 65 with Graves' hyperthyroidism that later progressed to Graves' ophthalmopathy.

The chain's CDR3 is CASPTGVINTEAFF. CDR3 DNA sequence: TGTGCCAGCCCTACAGGGGTTATTAACACTGAAGCTTTCTTT. The V and J genes are TRBV2 and TRBJ1-1, with TRBD1 matching over 7 bases. The CDR3 consists of 14 residues. Germline V CDR1 and CDR2: SNHLY, FYNNEI. Trimming cost V 8 bases and J 2 bases; bases outside gene matches: 8.